A single sample gave rise to the 20 T cell receptor beta chains below, sequenced in a study of T-cell memory formation after mild COVID-19. In TCRdb, the 5' RACE reads were re-called with MiXCR into one record per CDR3 protein. The sample includes around 440,000 distinct CDR3 sequences, approximately 18% of them seen just once. Sequencing was carried out using PBMCs or a T cell subset sorted from them (not recorded which). These receptors were collected from an adult woman who had mild COVID-19 (a few samples of this study predate the infection). Cell type and time point are not known.

The CDR3 spells CASHGAGGAPDTQYF. The CDR3 DNA sequence: TGTGCCAGCCATGGGGCCGGGGGGGCCCCAGATACGCAGTATTTT. V and J are TRBV2 and TRBJ2-3; TRBD2 matches at 8 bases. Germline loops: CDR1 SNHLY, CDR2 FYNNEI. CDR3 length: 15 residues. V was pared by 8 bases and J by 4 bases, with 11 bases of the junction left unmatched.

The V and J genes are TRBV6-5 and TRBJ2-7; D ambiguous. The CDR3 contains 15 residues. With 0 bases removed from V and 2 bases from J, the gap between germline ends came to 11 bases. Germline CDR1 MNHEY, CDR2 SVGAGI. CDR3 loop: CASSYSTRRPYEQYF. The CDR3 DNA is TGTGCCAGCAGTTACTCTACACGGCGGCCCTACGAGCAGTACTTC.

The chain uses TRBV19 and TRBJ1-2, with 8 bases identical to TRBD1. CDR3 size: 12 residues. The J segment lost 3 bases and the V segment lost 7 bases, leaving 1 base of the junction unmatched. Germline lookup yields CDR1 LNHDA and CDR2 SQIVND (reference sequence). The DNA of the CDR3 is TGTGCCAGTAAACAGGGGGACTATGGCTACACCTTC. This codes for CASKQGDYGYTF. The whole variable domain, filled in from reference TRBV19 and TRBJ1-2, reads DGGITQSPKYLFRKEGQNVTLSCEQNLNHDAMYWYRQDPGQGLRLIYYSQIVNDFQKGDIAEGYSVSREKKESFPLTVTSAQKNPTAFYLCASKQGDYGYTFGSGTRLTVV.

The chain carries TRBV29-1 and TRBJ2-7; 9 bases map to TRBD2. With 0 bases clipped from V and 0 bases from J, the junction kept 3 bases outside the gene matches. This CDR3 contains 15 residues. Germline V gene sequence: CDR1 SQVTM, CDR2 ANQGSEA. This CDR3 is CSVEERRGGSYEQYF. The CDR3 DNA is TGCAGCGTTGAAGAGAGGCGGGGGGGCTCCTACGAGCAGTACTTC.

The rearrangement joins TRBV7-9 to TRBJ2-1; weak D call: TRBD2 (5 bases). Germline V gene lookup returns CDR1 SEHNR and CDR2 FQNEAQ (reference sequence). Trimming stripped 3 bases from V and 10 bases from J, with 19 bases between. The CDR3 contains 15 residues. DNA for the CDR3: TGTGCCAGCAGCTTCTCCGGACTGGGAACTTTCGAGCAGTTCTTC. It codes for CASSFSGLGTFEQFF. Filled out from reference TRBV7-9 and TRBJ2-1, the complete variable domain reads DTGVSQNPRHKITKRGQNVTFRCDPISEHNRLYWYRQTLGQGPEFLTYFQNEAQLEKSRLLSDRFSAERPKGSFSTLEIQRTEQGDSAMYLCASSFSGLGTFEQFFGPGTRLTVL.

This clonotype was counted only a few times. The chain has TRBV6-2 or TRBV6-3 and TRBJ2-5; D may be TRBD2 (6 bases). Germline lookup yields CDR1 MNHEY and CDR2 SVGEGT. Deletions cut 10 bases from V and 6 bases from J, with 21 bases between. The CDR3 sequence is 14 residues long. CDR3 protein: CATSERTRGKTQYF. In nucleotides, the CDR3 is TGTGCCACCTCGGAAAGGACACGCGGGAAGACCCAGTACTTC.

J is TRBJ1-5 and V is TRBV6-5, with TRBD1 identical over 7 bases. This CDR3 has 13 residues. Germline V gene lookup returns CDR1 MNHEY and CDR2 SVGAGI. Trimming cost V 6 bases and J 4 bases; bases outside gene matches: 3. CDR3 DNA sequence: TGTGCCAGCAGGCGACAGGGAAATCAGCCCCAGCATTTT. Amino acids: CASRRQGNQPQHF.

This rearrangement joins TRBV4-2 to TRBJ1-2; no clear D. There are 12 residues in the CDR3. V gave up 0 bases and J gave up 8 bases, with 7 bases separating them. The germline V gene has CDR1 LGHNA and CDR2 YNFKEQ. In nucleotides, the CDR3 is TGTGCCAGCAGCCAAGATCGGGAGGGCTACACCTTC. Residues: CASSQDREGYTF.

This clonotype turned up a few times. V gene TRBV20-1 combines with J gene TRBJ2-7, with TRBD2 matching 15 bases. Germline V lookup: CDR1 DFQATT, CDR2 SNEGSKA (reference sequence). V shed 0 bases and J 4 bases; nucleotides not matched to a gene: 10. The CDR3 length is 18 residues. The CDR3 bases are TGCAGTGCTAGAGAGTTCGGACTAGCGGGAGGGCCCCGATACGAGCAGTACTTC. It yields the protein CSAREFGLAGGPRYEQYF.

The rearrangement joins TRBV6-1 to TRBJ2-7, with TRBD1 as a possible D gene (6 bases). Trimming left V 6 bases short and J 3 bases short, with 15 bases between. This CDR3 comprises 14 residues. CDR1 is MNHNS, CDR2 SASEGT, per germline. The CDR3 sequence: CASRAGQLNYEQYF. The CDR3 nucleotides read TGTGCCAGCAGGGCCGGACAGTTAAACTACGAGCAGTACTTC.

This sequence joins TRBV9 and TRBJ2-1, with D possibly matching TRBD2 (6 bases). The germline CDR1 and CDR2 sequences are SGDLS and YYNGEE. The V and J ends lost 1 base and 0 bases respectively, with 11 bases between them. CDR3 length: 16 residues. In nucleotides, the CDR3 is TGTGCCAGCAGCGTAATGGGGGGTTTCTCCTACAATGAGCAGTTCTTC. Protein sequence: CASSVMGGFSYNEQFF.

The chain employs TRBV4-1 and TRBJ2-3; the D is unclear. This CDR3 has 17 residues. The V gene lost 0 bases and the J gene lost 0 bases, with 13 bases spanning the gap. Germline CDR1 and CDR2: MGHRA and YSYEKL. CDR3 sequence reads: CASSQDPTVTSTDTQYF. The CDR3 DNA sequence: TGCGCCAGCAGCCAAGATCCGACGGTTACTAGCACAGATACGCAGTATTTT.

The rearrangement links TRBV24-1 to TRBJ2-2; 15 bases map to TRBD2. The CDR3 totals 16 residues. V shed 7 bases, J shed 5 bases, and the junction held 4 bases outside the gene matches. Germline CDR1 and CDR2: KGHDR and SFDVKD. The CDR3 DNA sequence: TGTGCCACCAGCGGGACTAGCGGGGGGAAGACCGGGGAGCTGTTTTTT. It is translated as CATSGTSGGKTGELFF.

The chain is built from TRBV24-1 and TRBJ2-7; D is undetermined. The CDR3 spans 11 residues. Looked up from germline, CDR1 is KGHDR and CDR2 is SFDVKD. The V gene lost 6 bases and the J gene lost 4 bases, with 6 bases spanning the gap. DNA of the CDR3: TGTGCCACCAGTACTGGGTACGAGCAGTACTTC. Protein: CATSTGYEQYF.

V gene TRBV7-3 combines with J gene TRBJ2-1; D assignment may be TRBD1 or TRBD2 (5 bases each). The V and J ends lost 2 bases and 5 bases respectively, with 16 bases between them. The CDR3 length is 16 residues. Per germline, CDR1 SGHTA and CDR2 FQGTGA. The CDR3 sequence: CASSLPAPGLDNEQFF. The CDR3 DNA is TGTGCCAGCAGCTTACCGGCCCCGGGGCTCGACAATGAGCAGTTCTTC.

This clonotype was seen a few times. V gene TRBV5-1 combines with J gene TRBJ2-1; tentatively, D is TRBD1 (6 bases). The V and J ends lost 2 bases and 5 bases respectively, with 20 bases between them. The CDR3 consists of 17 residues. Germline-derived CDR1 and CDR2 are SGHRS and YFSETQ. The CDR3 DNA is TGCGCCAGCAGCTTAGGGGGAGTTTGGGCAGGCAACAATGAGCAGTTCTTC. It translates to CASSLGGVWAGNNEQFF.

This chain joins TRBV12-3 or TRBV12-4 and TRBJ2-4; D unclear. Trimming removed 7 bases from V and 0 bases from J, with 19 bases in between. The CDR3 totals 17 residues. CDR3 region: CASMLGKLNLAKNIQYF. Written as DNA, the CDR3 is TGTGCCAGCATGTTGGGGAAACTGAATTTAGCCAAAAACATTCAGTACTTC.

This clonotype was counted only a few times. The chain links TRBV20-1 to TRBJ1-6; possibly TRBD1 for D (5 bases). Germline CDR1 reads DFQATT; CDR2 reads SNEGSKA (reference sequence). The CDR3 has 14 amino acids. The V gene lost 1 base and the J gene lost 9 bases, with 13 bases spanning the gap. The CDR3: CSARVGGVGSPLHF. As DNA, the CDR3 is TGCAGTGCTAGAGTCGGAGGGGTCGGTTCACCCCTCCACTTT.

This clonotype was counted a few times. The V and J genes are TRBV20-1 and TRBJ1-5; the match to TRBD1 covers 8 bases. The CDR3 has 13 residues. Germline V lookup: CDR1 DFQATT, CDR2 SNEGSKA (reference sequence). The ends lost 1 base at V and 4 bases at J; junction bases unmatched: 0. The CDR3, as DNA: TGCAGTGCTAGAGGGACAGGGAATCAGCCCCAGCATTTT. This encodes CSARGTGNQPQHF.

The sample holds a few counts of this clonotype. The CDR3: CASSSRTGPYEQYF. DNA for the CDR3: TGCGCCAGCAGCTCCCGGACAGGTCCGTACGAGCAGTACTTC. This chain joins TRBV4-1 and TRBJ2-7; TRBD1 aligns across 7 bases. Germline V CDR1 and CDR2: MGHRA, YSYEKL. Trimming cost V 5 bases and J 4 bases; bases outside gene matches: 8. The CDR3 is made up of 14 amino acids.